These 22 T cell receptor beta chains originate from one sample sequenced in a study of T cell repertoires in cytomegalovirus infection. TCRdb reprocessed the reads with MiXCR, giving one entry per CDR3 protein. The table has approximately 120,000 distinct CDR3 sequences, roughly a third seen once. These receptors' targets are unknown. The material sequenced was CD8+ T cells from cultured PBMCs, taken from culture after CMV antigen stimulation. These receptors were obtained from a human donor in good health (CMV status not recorded). Some clones in this sample may be carry-over from other donors' samples.

The gene calls are TRBV7-8 and TRBJ2-2; D is perhaps TRBD2 (6 bases). V lost 1 base and J 2 bases, leaving 14 bases between the germline ends. The germline gives CDR1 SGHVS, CDR2 FQNEAQ. The CDR3 is made up of 17 amino acids. CDR3 amino acids: CASSLGSRGVNTGELFF. The CDR3 nucleotides read TGTGCCAGCAGCTTAGGTTCCCGCGGGGTAAACACCGGGGAGCTGTTTTTT.

This clonotype was counted a few times. The chain recombines TRBV7-2 with TRBJ2-7, with TRBD2 identical over 11 bases. J gave up 5 bases and V 0 bases, and 6 bases lay outside the gene matches. The germline V gene has CDR1 SGHTA and CDR2 FQGNSA. This CDR3 is built from 16 residues. CDR3 in amino acids: CASSLADSGGVNEQYF. Written as DNA, the CDR3 is TGTGCCAGCAGCTTAGCGGATAGCGGGGGGGTAAACGAGCAGTACTTC.

The J gene is TRBJ2-7, the V gene TRBV12-3 or TRBV12-4; 10 positions match TRBD1. The CDR3 extends over 17 amino acids. Unmatched junction bases numbered 15, after V lost 5 bases and J lost 5 bases. The CDR3 sequence is CASSVDRGRIAAHEQYF. The CDR3 DNA reads as TGTGCCAGCAGTGTTGACAGGGGGCGCATTGCTGCTCACGAGCAGTACTTC.

The chain combines TRBV3-1 with TRBJ2-5, with 13 bases identical to TRBD2. CDR3 length: 16 amino acids. The germline gives CDR1 LGHDT, CDR2 YNNKEL (reference sequence). After removal of 4 bases from V and 2 bases from J, the junction contained 4 bases not matched to a gene. The CDR3 coding sequence is TGTGCCAGCAGCCGACCGACTAGCGGGGGGCAAGAGACCCAGTACTTC. It specifies CASSRPTSGGQETQYF.

This clonotype was counted at least ten times. This chain links TRBV7-2 with TRBJ1-1, with 7 bases aligning to TRBD1. The J segment lost 5 bases and the V segment lost 1 base, leaving 1 base of the junction unmatched. CDR3 length equals 13 residues. Germline V gives CDR1 SGHTA, CDR2 FQGNSA. The DNA for the CDR3 is TGTGCCAGCAGCTTAGTGACAGGGACTGAAGCTTTCTTT. Protein sequence: CASSLVTGTEAFF.

This clonotype showed up just once. CDR3 DNA sequence: TGCGCCAGCAGCCCAAAGAATAGGGTGGGGAGGGGATTCTACGAGCAGTACTTC. It translates to CASSPKNRVGRGFYEQYF. The J gene is TRBJ2-7, the V gene TRBV4-1; 7 bases agree with TRBD2. Per germline, CDR1 MGHRA and CDR2 YSYEKL. V lost 4 bases, J lost 3 bases, and 18 bases stayed unmatched. The CDR3 sequence is 18 residues long.

The rearrangement joins TRBV6-6 to TRBJ2-7; weak D call: TRBD2 (7 bases). V lost 1 base, J lost 5 bases, and 21 bases lay in between. This CDR3 has 17 amino acids. Germline assignment: CDR1 MNHNY and CDR2 SVGAGI (reference sequence). The CDR3 sequence: CASSYFAPGGASHEQYF. CDR3 DNA sequence: TGTGCCAGCAGTTACTTCGCCCCGGGGGGCGCATCTCACGAGCAGTACTTC.

Many counts were recorded for this clonotype. The chain couples TRBV19 to TRBJ1-1; 7 bases are a match to TRBD1. Germline V lookup: CDR1 LNHDA, CDR2 SQIVND (reference sequence). The CDR3 sequence is 14 residues long. V lost 6 bases and J lost 1; bases outside the gene matches: 5. CDR3: CASSVTGRNTEAFF. CDR3 nucleotides: TGTGCCAGTAGCGTGACAGGGAGGAACACTGAAGCTTTCTTT.

Ten or more counts support this clonotype. The CDR3 bases are TGTGCCAGCAGCCAAGGGTTGGACGGGGGTGGTGGGGCCAACGTCCTGACTTTC. Translating gives CASSQGLDGGGGANVLTF. The V call is TRBV4-2, the J call TRBJ2-6, with TRBD2 as a possible D gene (6 bases). CDR3 length: 18 amino acids. V lost 1 base and J 3 bases, leaving 16 bases between the germline ends. Germline lookup yields CDR1 LGHNA and CDR2 YNFKEQ.

The chain combines TRBV6-1 with TRBJ2-5; D is unresolved. Trimming took 1 base from V and 4 from J, leaving 13 bases between them. The germline V gene has CDR1 MNHNS and CDR2 SASEGT. The CDR3 loop spans 15 amino acids. The chain's CDR3 is CASSEGSGRLETQYF. In nucleotides, the CDR3 is TGTGCCAGCAGTGAAGGATCCGGGCGGTTAGAGACCCAGTACTTC.

The chain couples TRBV6-2 or TRBV6-3 to TRBJ2-7, with D possibly TRBD1 on 5 matching bases. Germline V CDR1 and CDR2: MNHEY, SVGEGT. V lost 0 bases, J lost 5 bases, and 8 bases lay in between. CDR3 length: 13 residues. The CDR3 sequence is CASSYSGVNEQYF. For the CDR3, the DNA is TGTGCCAGCAGTTACTCAGGGGTGAACGAGCAGTACTTC.

CDR3 sequence reads: CASSLCWSGPWDKNVFYNSPLHF. CDR3 bases: TGTGCCAGCAGTTTATGTTGGTCAGGGCCGTGGGACAAAAACGTCTTCTATAATTCACCCCTCCACTTT. V and J are TRBV28 and TRBJ1-6, with D perhaps TRBD1 (6 bases). This CDR3 region has 23 residues. CDR1 is MDHEN, CDR2 SYDVKM, per germline. V was shortened by 0 bases and J by 3 bases, with 30 bases between the two germline ends.

The table lists this clonotype with a few counts. The gene calls are TRBV7-8 and TRBJ2-2; D remains ambiguous. Trimming removed 1 base at V and 6 bases at J, with 6 bases between. CDR1 is SGHVS, CDR2 FQNEAQ, per germline. The CDR3 totals 13 residues. The DNA of the CDR3 is TGTGCCAGCAGCTTAGGAGCTGCCGGGGAGCTGTTTTTT. This sequence encodes CASSLGAAGELFF.

This rearrangement joins TRBV4-1 to TRBJ2-1; D might be TRBD1 (5 bases). Germline V gene lookup returns CDR1 MGHRA and CDR2 YSYEKL. This CDR3 is built from 18 residues. V was pared by 3 bases and J by 5 bases, with 23 bases between. The CDR3 region is CASSHPLSSGRVDNEQFF. In nucleotides, the CDR3 is TGCGCCAGCAGCCACCCCCTCTCGTCGGGCAGGGTGGACAATGAGCAGTTCTTC.

In this sample, this clonotype turned up many times. The gene calls are TRBV7-2 and TRBJ1-2, with TRBD1 identical over 7 bases. Germline values: CDR1 SGHTA, CDR2 FQGNSA. V was clipped by 7 bases and J by 3 bases; unmatched bases: 11. The CDR3 extends over 15 amino acids. The CDR3 DNA reads TGTGCCAGCATCCCGCGGGACAGACCGGACTATGGCTACACCTTC. Protein product: CASIPRDRPDYGYTF.

The chain uses TRBV27 and TRBJ2-7, with D unclear. The CDR3 is 11 residues long. V was pared by 3 bases and J by 6 bases, with 6 bases between. Per germline, CDR1 MNHEY and CDR2 SMNVEV (reference sequence). The CDR3 DNA is TGTGCCAGCAGTTTTTTTGGCGAGCAGTACTTC. Amino acids: CASSFFGEQYF.

The CDR3 reads CATSSPGMNTEAFF. The CDR3 region has the DNA TGTGCCACCAGCAGCCCCGGTATGAACACTGAAGCTTTCTTT. This chain links TRBV15 with TRBJ1-1; D not resolved. Germline values: CDR1 LNHNV, CDR2 YYDKDF (reference sequence). Trimming took 3 bases from V and 0 from J, leaving 8 bases between them. The CDR3 totals 14 residues.

To note about this clonotype: A read error may account for a junction end that differs from germline. The CDR3 is CASSLVGFGGDTQYF. The CDR3, as DNA: TGTGCTAGCAGCTTAGTCGGTTTCGGGGGGGATACGCAGTATTTT. The chain recombines TRBV7-7 with TRBJ2-3, with 7 nucleotides matching TRBD2. Germline assignment: CDR1 SSHAT and CDR2 FNYEAQ (reference sequence). The CDR3 loop spans 15 amino acids.

The sample holds many counts of this clonotype. The chain carries TRBV14 and TRBJ1-1; no clear D. This CDR3 contains 15 residues. Germline values: CDR1 SGHDN, CDR2 FVKESK. V lost 4 bases and J lost 4, with 16 bases in between. CDR3 sequence: CASSPREVLFTEAFF. CDR3 sequence (DNA): TGTGCCAGCAGCCCCCGAGAGGTTTTATTCACTGAAGCTTTCTTT.

V and J are TRBV7-2 and TRBJ2-2; 10 bases are a match to TRBD1. V shed 5 bases and J 3 bases; nucleotides not matched to a gene: 9. CDR1 SGHTA and CDR2 FQGNSA come from the germline V gene. The CDR3 contains 17 residues. CDR3 coding DNA: TGTGCCAGCAGCGCGACCCCGGGACAGGGGTACACCGGGGAGCTGTTTTTT. Protein: CASSATPGQGYTGELFF.

Remarks on this clonotype: A much larger clone differs from this one at a single base, so this may be a read error. No conserved phenylalanine or tryptophan ends this CDR3, so it is likely a read error. The chain joins TRBV7-2 to TRBJ2-7, with D perhaps TRBD1 (5 bases). The germline V and J ends were trimmed by 3 bases and 0 bases, with 9 bases remaining between them. The CDR3 sequence is 14 residues long. Germline V gives CDR1 SGHTA, CDR2 FQGNSA. CDR3 amino acids: CASSFKDSSYEQYY. The CDR3 region has the DNA TGTGCCAGCAGCTTCAAAGACAGCTCCTACGAGCAGTACTAC.

The chain couples TRBV9 to TRBJ1-1, with D possibly matching TRBD1 (5 bases). Trimming took off 4 bases at V and 4 bases at J, with 11 bases between the two ends. CDR1 and CDR2 (germline): SGDLS, YYNGEE. The CDR3 loop spans 13 amino acids. The CDR3 loop reads CASSKTGGTEAFF. The CDR3 nucleotides read TGTGCCAGCAGCAAGACGGGGGGCACTGAAGCTTTCTTT.